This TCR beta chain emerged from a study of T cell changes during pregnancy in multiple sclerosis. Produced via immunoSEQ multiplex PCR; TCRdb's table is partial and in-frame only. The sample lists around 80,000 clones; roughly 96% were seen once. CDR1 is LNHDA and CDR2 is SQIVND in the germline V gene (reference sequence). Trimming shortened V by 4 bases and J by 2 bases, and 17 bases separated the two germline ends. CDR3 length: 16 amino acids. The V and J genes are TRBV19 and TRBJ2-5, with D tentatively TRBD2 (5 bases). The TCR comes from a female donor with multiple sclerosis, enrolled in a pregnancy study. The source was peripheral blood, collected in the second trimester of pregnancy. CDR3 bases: TGTGCCAGTAGTACCTGGACTGAGATGCGACAAGAGACCCAGTACTTC. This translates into CASSTWTEMRQETQYF.